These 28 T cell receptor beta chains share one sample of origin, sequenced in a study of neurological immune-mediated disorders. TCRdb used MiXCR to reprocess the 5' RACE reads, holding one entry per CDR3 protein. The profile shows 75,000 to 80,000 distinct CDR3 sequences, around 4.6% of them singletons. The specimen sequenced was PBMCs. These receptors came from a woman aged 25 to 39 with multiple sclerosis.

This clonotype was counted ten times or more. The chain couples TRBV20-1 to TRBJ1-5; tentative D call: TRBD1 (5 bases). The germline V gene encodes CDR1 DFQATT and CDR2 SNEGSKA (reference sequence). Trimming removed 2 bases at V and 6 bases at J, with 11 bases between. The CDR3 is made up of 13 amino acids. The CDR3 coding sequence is TGCAGTGCTAGACAGGGCCGGTTTCAGCCCCAGCATTTT. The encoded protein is CSARQGRFQPQHF.

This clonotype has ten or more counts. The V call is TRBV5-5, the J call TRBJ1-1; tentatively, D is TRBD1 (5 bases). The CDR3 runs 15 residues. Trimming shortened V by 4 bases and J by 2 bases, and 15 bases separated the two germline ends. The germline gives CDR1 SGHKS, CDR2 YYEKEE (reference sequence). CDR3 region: CASSRLIGANTEAFF. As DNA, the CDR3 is TGTGCCAGCAGCCGTCTGATCGGGGCTAACACTGAAGCTTTCTTT.

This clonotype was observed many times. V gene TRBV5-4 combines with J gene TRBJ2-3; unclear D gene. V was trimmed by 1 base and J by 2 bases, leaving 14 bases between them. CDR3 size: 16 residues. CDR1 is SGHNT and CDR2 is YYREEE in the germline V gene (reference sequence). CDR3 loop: CASSLTIQGPTDTQYF. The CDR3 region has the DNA TGTGCCAGCAGCTTGACTATCCAAGGTCCCACAGATACGCAGTATTTT.

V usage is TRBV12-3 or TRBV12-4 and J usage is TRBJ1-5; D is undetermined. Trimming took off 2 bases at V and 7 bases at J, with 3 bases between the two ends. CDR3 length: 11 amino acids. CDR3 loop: CASSLNQPQHF. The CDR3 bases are TGTGCCAGCAGTTTAAACCAGCCCCAGCATTTT.

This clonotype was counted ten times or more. Here the CDR3 reads CATGTSGSNEQFF. CDR3 bases: TGTGCCACCGGGACTAGCGGGAGCAATGAGCAGTTCTTC. The chain links TRBV10-3 to TRBJ2-1; 14 positions agree with TRBD2. CDR3 length: 13 residues. J gave up 6 bases and V 10 bases, and 2 bases lay outside the gene matches. From germline, CDR1 is ENHRY and CDR2 SYGVKD.

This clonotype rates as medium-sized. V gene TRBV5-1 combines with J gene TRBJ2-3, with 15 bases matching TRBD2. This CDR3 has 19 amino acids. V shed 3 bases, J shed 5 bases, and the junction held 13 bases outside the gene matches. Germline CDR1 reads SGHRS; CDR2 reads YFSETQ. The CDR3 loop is CASSWTPPGLAGGVDTQYF. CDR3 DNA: TGCGCCAGCAGCTGGACTCCGCCGGGACTAGCGGGGGGAGTAGATACGCAGTATTTT.

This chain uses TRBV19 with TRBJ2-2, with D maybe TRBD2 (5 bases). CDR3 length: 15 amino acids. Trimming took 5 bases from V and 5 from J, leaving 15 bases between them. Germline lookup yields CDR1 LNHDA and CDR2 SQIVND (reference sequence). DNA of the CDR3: TGTGCCAGTAGTCCCCCCTCACTAGGAACCGGGGAGCTGTTTTTT. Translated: CASSPPSLGTGELFF. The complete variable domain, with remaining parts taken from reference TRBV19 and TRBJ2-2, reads DGGITQSPKYLFRKEGQNVTLSCEQNLNHDAMYWYRQDPGQGLRLIYYSQIVNDFQKGDIAEGYSVSREKKESFPLTVTSAQKNPTAFYLCASSPPSLGTGELFFGEGSRLTVL.

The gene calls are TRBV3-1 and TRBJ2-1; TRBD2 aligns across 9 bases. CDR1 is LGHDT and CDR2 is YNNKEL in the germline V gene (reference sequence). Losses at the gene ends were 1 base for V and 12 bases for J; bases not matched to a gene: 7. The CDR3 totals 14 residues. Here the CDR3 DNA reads TGTGCCAGCAGCCAAGTTGTAGCGGGAGCGGGGCAGTTCTTC. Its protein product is CASSQVVAGAGQFF.

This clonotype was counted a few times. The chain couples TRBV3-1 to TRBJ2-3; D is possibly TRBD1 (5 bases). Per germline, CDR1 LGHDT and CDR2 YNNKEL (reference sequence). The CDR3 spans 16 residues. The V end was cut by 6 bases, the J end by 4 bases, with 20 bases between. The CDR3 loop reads CASSLRLSLGADTQYF. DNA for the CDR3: TGTGCCAGCAGTTTAAGGCTATCTCTAGGGGCAGATACGCAGTATTTT.

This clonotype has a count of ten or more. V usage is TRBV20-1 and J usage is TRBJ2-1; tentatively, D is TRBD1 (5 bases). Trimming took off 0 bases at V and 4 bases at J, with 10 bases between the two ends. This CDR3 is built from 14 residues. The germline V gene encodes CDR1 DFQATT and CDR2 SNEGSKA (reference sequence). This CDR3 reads CSARDRELYNEQFF. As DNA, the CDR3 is TGCAGTGCTAGAGACAGGGAATTGTACAATGAGCAGTTCTTC.

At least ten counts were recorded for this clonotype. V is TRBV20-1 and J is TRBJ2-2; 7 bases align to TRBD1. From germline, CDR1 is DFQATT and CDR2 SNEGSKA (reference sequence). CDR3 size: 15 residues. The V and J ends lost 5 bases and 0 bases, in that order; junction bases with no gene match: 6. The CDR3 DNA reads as TGCAGTGCTGCCGGGACAGCCCCGAACACCGGGGAGCTGTTTTTT. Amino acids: CSAAGTAPNTGELFF.

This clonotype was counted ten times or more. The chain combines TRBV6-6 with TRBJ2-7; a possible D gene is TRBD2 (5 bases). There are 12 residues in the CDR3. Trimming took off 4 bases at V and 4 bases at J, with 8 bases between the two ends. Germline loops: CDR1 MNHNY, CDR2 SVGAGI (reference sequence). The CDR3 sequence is CASSSAGYEQYV. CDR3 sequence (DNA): TGTGCCAGCAGTTCCGCGGGTTACGAGCAGTACGTC.

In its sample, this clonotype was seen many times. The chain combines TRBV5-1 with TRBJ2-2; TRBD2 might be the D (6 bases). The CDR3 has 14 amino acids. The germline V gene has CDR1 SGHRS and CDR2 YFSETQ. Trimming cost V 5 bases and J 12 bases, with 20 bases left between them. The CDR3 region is CASSQTSASGKLFF. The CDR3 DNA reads TGCGCCAGCAGTCAGACTAGTGCCTCGGGAAAGCTGTTTTTT.

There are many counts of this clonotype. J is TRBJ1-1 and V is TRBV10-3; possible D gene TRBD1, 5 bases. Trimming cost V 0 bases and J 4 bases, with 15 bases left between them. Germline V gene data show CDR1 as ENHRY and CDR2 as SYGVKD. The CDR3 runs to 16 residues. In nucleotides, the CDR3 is TGTGCCATCAGTGAGTCTATTCAGGGTGAAGGCACTGAAGCTTTCTTT. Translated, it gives CAISESIQGEGTEAFF.

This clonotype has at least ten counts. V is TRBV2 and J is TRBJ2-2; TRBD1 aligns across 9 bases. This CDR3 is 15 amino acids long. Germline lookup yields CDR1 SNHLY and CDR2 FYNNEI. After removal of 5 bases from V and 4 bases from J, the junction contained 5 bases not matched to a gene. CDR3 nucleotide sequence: TGTGCCAGCAGTACGGGACAGGGAGGCACCGGGGAGCTGTTTTTT. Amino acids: CASSTGQGGTGELFF.

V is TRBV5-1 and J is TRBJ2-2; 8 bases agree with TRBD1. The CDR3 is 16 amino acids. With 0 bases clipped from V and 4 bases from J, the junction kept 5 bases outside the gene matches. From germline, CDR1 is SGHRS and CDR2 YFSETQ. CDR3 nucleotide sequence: TGCGCCAGCAGCTTGGATGTGACAGGGGTCACCGGGGAGCTGTTTTTT. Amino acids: CASSLDVTGVTGELFF.

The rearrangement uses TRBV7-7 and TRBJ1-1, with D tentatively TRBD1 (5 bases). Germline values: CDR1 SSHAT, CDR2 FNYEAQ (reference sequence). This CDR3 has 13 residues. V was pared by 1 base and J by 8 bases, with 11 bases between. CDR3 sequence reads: CASSLEVWGEAFF. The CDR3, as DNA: TGTGCCAGCAGCTTAGAGGTTTGGGGGGAAGCTTTCTTT.

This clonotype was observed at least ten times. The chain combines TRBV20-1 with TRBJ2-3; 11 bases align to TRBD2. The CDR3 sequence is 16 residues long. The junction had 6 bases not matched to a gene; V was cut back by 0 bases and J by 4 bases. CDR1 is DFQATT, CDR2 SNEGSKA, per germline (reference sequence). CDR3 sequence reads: CSAREVTSGDSDTQYF. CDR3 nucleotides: TGCAGTGCTAGAGAGGTGACTAGCGGGGATTCAGATACGCAGTATTTT.

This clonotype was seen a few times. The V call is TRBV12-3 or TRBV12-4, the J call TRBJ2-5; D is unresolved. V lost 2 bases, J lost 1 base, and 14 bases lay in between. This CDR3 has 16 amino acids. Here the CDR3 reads CASSLSLIRPQETQYF. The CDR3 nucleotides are TGTGCCAGCAGTTTATCGCTAATTCGCCCCCAAGAGACCCAGTACTTC.

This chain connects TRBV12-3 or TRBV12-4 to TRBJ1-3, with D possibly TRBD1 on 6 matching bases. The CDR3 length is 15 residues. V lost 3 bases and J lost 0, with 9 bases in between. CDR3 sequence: CASSLGGTSGNTIYF. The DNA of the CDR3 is TGTGCCAGCAGTTTGGGGGGCACCTCTGGAAACACCATATATTTT.

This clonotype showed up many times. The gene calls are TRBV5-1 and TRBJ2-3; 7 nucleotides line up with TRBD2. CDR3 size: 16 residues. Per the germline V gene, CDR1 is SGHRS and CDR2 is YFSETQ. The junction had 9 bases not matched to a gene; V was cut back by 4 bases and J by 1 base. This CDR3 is CASSITGGRGTDTQYF. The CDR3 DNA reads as TGCGCCAGCAGCATTACGGGAGGTAGGGGCACAGATACGCAGTATTTT.

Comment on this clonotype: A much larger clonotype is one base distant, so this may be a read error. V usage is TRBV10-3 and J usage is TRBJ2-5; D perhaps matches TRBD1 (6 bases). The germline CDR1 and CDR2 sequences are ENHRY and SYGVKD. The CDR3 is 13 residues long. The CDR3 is CAISRGWAENQYF. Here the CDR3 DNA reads TGTGCCATCAGCAGGGGATGGGCAGAGAACCAGTACTTC.

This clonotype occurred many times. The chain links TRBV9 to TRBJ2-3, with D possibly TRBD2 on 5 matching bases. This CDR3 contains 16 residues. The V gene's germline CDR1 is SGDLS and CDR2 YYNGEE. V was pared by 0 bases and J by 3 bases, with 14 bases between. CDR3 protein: CASSVASSGPTDTQYF. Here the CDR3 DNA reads TGTGCCAGCAGCGTAGCTAGCTCAGGACCAACAGATACGCAGTATTTT.

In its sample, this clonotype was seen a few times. This CDR3 reads CASSFFGSEAFF. CDR3 DNA sequence: TGTGCCAGCAGTTTTTTCGGGTCCGAAGCTTTCTTT. V gene TRBV12-3 or TRBV12-4 combines with J gene TRBJ1-1, with D unclear. This CDR3 spans 12 amino acids. V shed 3 bases and J shed 8 bases, with 10 bases lying between them.

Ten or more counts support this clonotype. The CDR3 loop is CASSKTLGLAVQETQYF. The CDR3 region has the DNA TGTGCCAGCAGCAAAACTCTGGGACTAGCGGTACAAGAGACCCAGTACTTC. This chain links TRBV7-8 with TRBJ2-5; 11 bases map to TRBD2. Germline V gives CDR1 SGHVS, CDR2 FQNEAQ. J was trimmed by 2 bases and V by 5 bases; bases with no gene match: 10. The CDR3 has 17 residues.

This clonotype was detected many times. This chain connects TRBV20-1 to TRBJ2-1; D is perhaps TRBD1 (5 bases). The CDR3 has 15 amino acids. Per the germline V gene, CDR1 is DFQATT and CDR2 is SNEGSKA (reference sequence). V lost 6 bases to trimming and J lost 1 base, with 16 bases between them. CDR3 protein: CSAWGGAGSYNEQFF. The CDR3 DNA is TGCAGTGCCTGGGGTGGGGCTGGGTCCTACAATGAGCAGTTCTTC.

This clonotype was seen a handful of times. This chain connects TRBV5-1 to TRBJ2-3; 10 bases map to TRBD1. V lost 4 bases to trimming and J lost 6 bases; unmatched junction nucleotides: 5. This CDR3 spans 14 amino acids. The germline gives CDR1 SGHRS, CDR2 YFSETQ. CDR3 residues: CASSHGQGDDTQYF. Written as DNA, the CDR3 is TGCGCCAGCAGCCATGGACAGGGGGATGATACGCAGTATTTT.

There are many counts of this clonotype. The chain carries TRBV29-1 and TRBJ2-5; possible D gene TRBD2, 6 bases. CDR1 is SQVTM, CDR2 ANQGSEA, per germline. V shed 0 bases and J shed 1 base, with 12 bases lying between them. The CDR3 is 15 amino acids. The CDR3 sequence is CSVEDLGRGQETQYF. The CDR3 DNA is TGCAGCGTTGAAGATCTTGGGCGGGGCCAAGAGACCCAGTACTTC.